This T cell receptor (beta chain) comes out of a study of CD8 T cells in ankylosing spondylitis. Via MiXCR, TCRdb re-called the 5' RACE reads, giving one row per CDR3 protein. Here the sample spans approximately 260,000 distinct CDR3 sequences, 18% being singletons. This clonotype was observed a handful of times. Antigen specificity is unknown. The CDR3 sequence is 11 residues long. Trimming cost V 3 bases and J 13 bases; bases outside gene matches: 3. Study-wide points: Certain motif variants had earlier appeared in reactive arthritis synovial fluid and blood. One TCR beta motif, made up of 7 or 8 highly homologous variants, appeared characteristic of ankylosing spondylitis blood. Disease-linked clones were found to be CD8+ and relatively rare in peripheral blood.

The sample consisted of blood, either unsorted or a sorted T cell fraction (not recorded which). This chain links TRBV12-3 or TRBV12-4 with TRBJ2-1, with TRBD1 identical over 7 bases. The TCR was taken from a male donor with ankylosing spondylitis or in good health (not recorded which). CDR3 DNA: TGTGCCAGCAGTTTTGGGACAGAACAGTTCTTC. Its protein is CASSFGTEQFF.